The rows below give T cell receptor beta chains drawn from one sample of a study of blood T cell repertoires in COVID-19. Sequenced by immunoSEQ multiplex PCR; TCRdb stores in-frame clones only, minus some. The repertoire includes about 250,000 clones, 85% to 90% of them detected once, and 1.3% to 1.5% sits in the top ten. Sequencing used peripheral blood. These receptors were collected from an elderly man with acute or convalescent COVID-19. Both conserved end residues are part of each CDR3. D genes are given only for firm matches. Clone size is shown for a subset of rows, as once, few, many or a class of expanded clone.

-	TRBV5-1	-	TRBJ2-7	TGCGCCAGCAGCTTGGCCTTTCAGGGGCACGAGCAGTACTTC	CASSLAFQGHEQYF
-	TRBV7-2	-	TRBJ1-2	TGTGCCAGCAGCGGCCAGGCGATAGCTAACTATGGCTACACCTTC	CASSGQAIANYGYTF
-	TRBV7-3	-	TRBJ2-1	TGTGCCAGCAGCGCACGACAGAGGAGCTCCTACAATGAGCAGTTCTTC	CASSARQRSSYNEQFF
-	TRBV7-3	TRBD1	TRBJ2-3	TGTGCCAGCAGCTTATTTCTAGGGGGCCCAGATACGCAGTATTTT	CASSLFLGGPDTQYF
-	TRBV2	TRBD1	TRBJ2-1	TGTGCCAGCAGTGAGCAGGGACAGGCCTACAATGAGCAGTTCTTC	CASSEQGQAYNEQFF
-	TRBV4-1	TRBD1	TRBJ1-4	TGCGCCAGCAGCCAAGCAGGGGGCACTAATGAAAAACTGTTTTTT	CASSQAGGTNEKLFF
once	TRBV7-9	TRBD1	TRBJ1-3	TGTGCCAGCAGCTTTTCGGACAGGGGATCTGGAAACACCATATATTTT	CASSFSDRGSGNTIYF
-	TRBV6-5	-	TRBJ2-7	TGTGCCAGCAGTTACTCCGAGCCGTTCTCCGAGCAGTACTTC	CASSYSEPFSEQYF
-	TRBV2	-	TRBJ2-2	TGTGCCAGCAGATCCGGGAGAAACACCGGGGAGCTGTTTTTT	CASRSGRNTGELFF
-	TRBV7-6	TRBD2	TRBJ2-3	TGTGCCAGCAGCTCCAGGACTAGCGGGGGGGCGGATACGCAGTATTTT	CASSSRTSGGADTQYF
-	TRBV28	TRBD2	TRBJ2-1	TGTGCCAGCAGTTTTAACGGGAGGGCCCTCTACAATGAGCAGTTCTTC	CASSFNGRALYNEQFF
-	TRBV4-3	-	TRBJ1-2	TGCGCCAGCAGCCACGCGGGGTCGGGGTATGGCTACACCTTC	CASSHAGSGYGYTF
-	TRBV7-9	-	TRBJ1-1	TGTGCCAGCAGCTCCTTAGGACAGATCGCTGAAGCTTTCTTT	CASSSLGQIAEAFF
-	TRBV28	-	TRBJ2-3	TGTGCCAGCAGAACAAGCACAGATACGCAGTATTTT	CASRTSTDTQYF
-	TRBV6-2/TRBV6-3	-	TRBJ1-5	TGTGCCAGCAGTTATACAGGGATCCCAGGGGAGCCCCAGCATTTT	CASSYTGIPGEPQHF
-	TRBV10-3	-	TRBJ2-5	TGTGCCATCAGTGAAGGGGGGCAGGGGGTCGGAGAGACCCAGTACTTC	CAISEGGQGVGETQYF
-	TRBV6-5	TRBD1	TRBJ2-2	TGTGCCAGCAGACGGACAGGGGGCACCGGGGAGCTGTTTTTT	CASRRTGGTGELFF
-	TRBV18	-	TRBJ1-4	TGTGCCAGCTCACCGGGGCTTAATGAAAAACTGTTTTTT	CASSPGLNEKLFF
-	TRBV11-2	TRBD2	TRBJ2-1	TGTGCCAGCAGCCCCCTTAGCGGGGGGACCAATGAGCAGTTCTTC	CASSPLSGGTNEQFF
few	TRBV5-1	TRBD2	TRBJ2-7	TGCGCCAGCAGCGTGGGACTAGCGGGGGTCTACGAGCAGTACTTC	CASSVGLAGVYEQYF
once	TRBV6-6	TRBD1	TRBJ1-2	TGTGCCTCTAATACAGGACAGGATTCTGGCTACACCTTC	CASNTGQDSGYTF
-	TRBV11-2	-	TRBJ2-1	TGTGCCAGCAGCTTAAGGACAAGGGGCTACTCCTACAATGAGCAGTTCTTC	CASSLRTRGYSYNEQFF
-	TRBV3-1/TRBV3-2	-	TRBJ2-3	TGTGCCAGCAGCGGGGCGGTAGCAGATACGCAGTATTTT	CASSGAVADTQYF
-	TRBV4-1	TRBD2	TRBJ2-3	TGCGCCAGCAGCCCGACGGGACTAGACACAGATACGCAGTATTTT	CASSPTGLDTDTQYF
-	TRBV6-6	TRBD1	TRBJ1-6	TGTGCCAGCAGTTACTCCGCCGGGGACAGAGGTTCACCCCTCCACTTT	CASSYSAGDRGSPLHF
-	TRBV7-3	-	TRBJ2-7	TGTGCCAGCAGCTTAACCCCCGGACAGCACGAGCAGTACTTC	CASSLTPGQHEQYF
once	TRBV19	-	TRBJ1-2	TGTGCCAGTAGTGTCGGACGGGGTAACTATGGCTACACCTTC	CASSVGRGNYGYTF
-	TRBV6-2/TRBV6-3	-	TRBJ1-2	TGTGCCAGCAGTTACGAACAGGCTGCGCGGGGCTACACCTTC	CASSYEQAARGYTF
-	TRBV28	-	TRBJ1-4	TGTGCCAGCAGTTCCCCCTTGGGGCGGGGGGCTGAAAAACTGTTTTTT	CASSSPLGRGAEKLFF
-	TRBV25-1	TRBD1	TRBJ1-4	TGTGCCAGCAGTGACTCCGGGACAGGCACCCTCCATGAAAAACTGTTTTTT	CASSDSGTGTLHEKLFF
-	TRBV19	TRBD1	TRBJ1-1	TGTGCCAGTAGTTCGACAGGGGGGACTGAAGCTTTCTTT	CASSSTGGTEAFF
-	TRBV6-2/TRBV6-3	-	TRBJ1-5	TGTGCCAGCAGTTACGGGGACAACCCCGCGCCCCAGCATTTT	CASSYGDNPAPQHF
-	TRBV24-1	TRBD1	TRBJ1-2	TGTGCCACCAGGGGGACAGGAAGAATGGACTATGGCTACACCTTC	CATRGTGRMDYGYTF
-	TRBV21-1	-	TRBJ2-7	TGTGCCAGCACCCTCGACAGGGGGACCTACGAGCAGTACTTC	CASTLDRGTYEQYF
-	TRBV28	-	TRBJ1-2	TGTGCCAGCAGTTTGGGCGGGGACTATGGCTACACCTTC	CASSLGGDYGYTF
-	TRBV5-1	-	TRBJ2-1	TGCGCCAGCAGCTTGGTTCCCGGGACAAACACATACAATGAGCAGTTCTTC	CASSLVPGTNTYNEQFF
-	TRBV9	TRBD2	TRBJ2-3	TGTGCCAGCAGCGTAGGTTTGGGGGGGGGCACAGATACGCAGTATTTT	CASSVGLGGGTDTQYF
-	TRBV27	TRBD1	TRBJ1-2	TGTGCCAGCAGTCGGGACAGGGTGGTTTATGGCTACACCTTC	CASSRDRVVYGYTF
-	TRBV28	-	TRBJ1-2	TGTGCCAGCAGTTTAGGGGGGGCCTTTTATGGCTACACCTTC	CASSLGGAFYGYTF
-	TRBV11-2	-	TRBJ1-3	TGTGCCAGCAGCCTTAGAGGGGGCTCTGGAAACACCATATATTTT	CASSLRGGSGNTIYF